Below are 24 T cell receptor beta chains sequenced from a single sample in a study of blood T cell repertoires in COVID-19. Using immunoSEQ multiplex PCR, the repertoire was profiled, and TCRdb retains in-frame clones only, with some absent. The sample includes 650,000 to 800,000 clones, 80% to 90% seen only once; the top ten take around 0.3%. The sample taken for sequencing was peripheral blood. These receptors all come from a woman under 30 with acute or convalescent COVID-19.

The chain recombines TRBV19 with TRBJ2-7; 7 positions agree with TRBD2. Germline V gene lookup returns CDR1 LNHDA and CDR2 SQIVND (reference sequence). CDR3 length: 13 residues. V lost 8 bases to trimming and J lost 4 bases; unmatched junction nucleotides: 8. CDR3 DNA: TGTGCCAGTCGGGGGGAGGCCCTTTACGAGCAGTACTTC. It is translated as CASRGEALYEQYF.

With regard to this clone: Other nucleotide sequences from this sample produce the same CDR3. This rearrangement joins TRBV6-5 to TRBJ1-3; D gene ambiguous. The CDR3 sequence is 11 residues long. Germline V gene data show CDR1 as MNHEY and CDR2 as SVGAGI. V lost 5 bases and J lost 4, with 3 bases in between. As DNA, the CDR3 is TGTGCCAGCAGTCTGGGAAACACCATATATTTT. This gives the protein CASSLGNTIYF.

This clone was picked up a small number of times. This chain links TRBV9 with TRBJ1-2; TRBD1 agrees at 7 bases. V trimming: 5 bases; J trimming: 4 bases; junction bases outside the gene matches: 8. CDR1 is SGDLS, CDR2 YYNGEE, per germline. The CDR3 sequence is 14 residues long. CDR3 in DNA: TGTGCCAGCAGTGGGGGGACAGTCATCTATGGCTACACCTTC. Encoded protein: CASSGGTVIYGYTF.

J is TRBJ2-3 and V is TRBV5-1; TRBD2 might be the D (5 bases). The CDR3 extends over 15 amino acids. V shed 0 bases and J shed 2 bases, with 10 bases lying between them. Germline CDR1 is SGHRS and CDR2 is YFSETQ. The CDR3 DNA reads TGCGCCAGCAGCTTGGAGAGCGGTCCCACAGATACGCAGTATTTT. Translated: CASSLESGPTDTQYF.

The V and J genes are TRBV2 and TRBJ2-7; weak D call: TRBD2 (5 bases). V was shortened by 11 bases and J by 3 bases, with 8 bases between the two germline ends. Germline V gene sequence: CDR1 SNHLY, CDR2 FYNNEI. The CDR3 covers 10 residues. As DNA, the CDR3 is TGTGCCGCCGGGAACTACGAGCAGTACTTC. It is translated as CAAGNYEQYF.

The CDR3 region is CASSLAGQGVTEAFF. The CDR3 DNA is TGCGCCAGCAGCTTGGCGGGACAGGGGGTCACTGAAGCTTTCTTT. V is TRBV5-1 and J is TRBJ1-1; 11 bases are a match to TRBD1. Germline loops: CDR1 SGHRS, CDR2 YFSETQ. Germline trimming cut 0 bases from V and 4 bases from J; bases unmatched to any gene: 2. The CDR3 runs to 15 residues.

This chain joins TRBV14 and TRBJ2-7, with TRBD2 matching 10 bases. The V gene end was trimmed by 4 bases and the J gene end by 4 bases; junction bases not matched to a gene: 7. Germline assignment: CDR1 SGHDN and CDR2 FVKESK. The CDR3 extends over 15 amino acids. CDR3 in amino acids: CASSPRASGGYEQYF. The CDR3 DNA is TGTGCCAGCAGCCCGCGGGCTAGCGGGGGTTACGAGCAGTACTTC.

The V and J genes are TRBV10-3 and TRBJ1-2; possibly TRBD1 for D (5 bases). Germline V gene lookup returns CDR1 ENHRY and CDR2 SYGVKD. The length of the CDR3 is 13 residues. V lost 4 bases and J lost 8, with 14 bases in between. CDR3 nucleotides: TGTGCCATCAGTGCGGCGGGGACGGGGGGCTACACCTTC. Its translation is CAISAAGTGGYTF.

The V gene is TRBV29-1, the J gene TRBJ2-1; D possibly corresponds to TRBD2 (5 bases). Germline V gene lookup returns CDR1 SQVTM and CDR2 ANQGSEA. Between the trimmed V and J ends, which lost 7 bases and 2 bases, there was a span of 15 bases. The CDR3 contains 14 residues. The CDR3 bases are TGCAGCGCCACGGACGGGGTCCCCTACAATGAGCAGTTCTTC. This sequence encodes CSATDGVPYNEQFF.

The rearrangement uses TRBV5-6 and TRBJ1-6, with TRBD1 matching over 7 bases. Trimming removed 1 base from V and 6 bases from J; junction bases left unmatched: 7. The CDR3 sequence is 16 residues long. Germline CDR1 is SGHDT and CDR2 is YYEEEE. CDR3 residues: CASSLRSGTANSPLHF. DNA of the CDR3: TGTGCCAGCAGCTTGCGTTCCGGGACAGCTAATTCACCCCTCCACTTT.

This clone was seen once. The chain employs TRBV18 and TRBJ1-2, with D maybe TRBD1 (6 bases). This CDR3 is built from 13 residues. Trimming removed 3 bases at V and 8 bases at J, with 13 bases between. Germline CDR1 and CDR2: KGHSH and LQKENI. The DNA for the CDR3 is TGTGCCAGCTCACCGGGAGAGAGGGGGGGCTACACCTTC. Amino acids: CASSPGERGGYTF.

The rearrangement uses TRBV6-1 and TRBJ1-2; the D is unclear. This CDR3 is 13 amino acids long. V shed 3 bases and J shed 1 base, with 6 bases lying between them. The V gene's germline CDR1 is MNHNS and CDR2 SASEGT. CDR3 protein: CASSENSNYGYTF. Here the CDR3 DNA reads TGTGCCAGCAGTGAGAACAGTAACTATGGCTACACCTTC.

The chain uses TRBV19 and TRBJ2-2, with 8 bases lining up with TRBD1. CDR1 is LNHDA, CDR2 SQIVND, per germline (reference sequence). V was clipped by 3 bases and J by 6 bases; unmatched bases: 9. This CDR3 region has 16 residues. The chain's CDR3 is CASSMTGTGGSGELFF. The CDR3 region has the DNA TGTGCCAGTAGTATGACCGGGACAGGAGGATCCGGGGAGCTGTTTTTT.

The chain has TRBV12-3 or TRBV12-4 and TRBJ1-3, with 7 bases matching TRBD1. The CDR3 loop spans 13 amino acids. J gave up 8 bases and V 7 bases, and 8 bases lay outside the gene matches. The CDR3 loop reads CASKLDRVDTIYF. The CDR3, as DNA: TGTGCCAGCAAACTAGACAGGGTGGACACCATATATTTT.

V usage is TRBV5-1 and J usage is TRBJ2-5, with D possibly TRBD2 on 5 matching bases. Germline V gene lookup returns CDR1 SGHRS and CDR2 YFSETQ. The CDR3 totals 16 residues. V shed 0 bases and J shed 4 bases, with 16 bases lying between them. The CDR3 coding sequence is TGCGCCAGCAGCTTGGGCGGGCTTCGACAAGGAGAGACCCAGTACTTC. Translated: CASSLGGLRQGETQYF.

A single count supports this clone. This chain links TRBV6-6 with TRBJ1-2; D uncertain. The germline V gene encodes CDR1 MNHNY and CDR2 SVGAGI (reference sequence). The germline V and J ends were trimmed by 5 bases and 8 bases, with 18 bases remaining between them. The CDR3 is 14 amino acids. The CDR3 sequence is CASSDPQGGLGYTF. As DNA, the CDR3 is TGTGCCAGCAGTGACCCGCAAGGAGGGCTCGGCTACACCTTC.

The sample holds one count of this clone. This chain uses TRBV7-2 with TRBJ1-2; D gene ambiguous. There are 12 residues in the CDR3. Between the trimmed V and J ends, which lost 5 bases and 5 bases, there was a span of 9 bases. Germline V gene data show CDR1 as SGHTA and CDR2 as FQGNSA. CDR3 DNA: TGTGCCAGCAGCCCCTATATGTATGGCTACACCTTC. It is translated as CASSPYMYGYTF.

The chain uses TRBV19 and TRBJ1-1; D gene unclear. The length of the CDR3 is 15 residues. The V gene lost 2 bases and the J gene lost 3 bases, with 13 bases spanning the gap. CDR1 is LNHDA and CDR2 is SQIVND in the germline V gene (reference sequence). The CDR3 DNA is TGTGCCAGTAGTATACACCAGACAAGATACACTGAAGCTTTCTTT. Translating gives CASSIHQTRYTEAFF.

This chain joins TRBV7-8 and TRBJ1-1; 7 nucleotides agree with TRBD1. CDR3 size: 15 residues. With 2 bases clipped from V and 7 bases from J, the junction kept 10 bases outside the gene matches. From germline, CDR1 is SGHVS and CDR2 FQNEAQ. CDR3: CASSLSSQGWDEAFF. The CDR3 nucleotides read TGTGCCAGCAGCTTATCGTCACAGGGGTGGGATGAAGCTTTCTTT.

The chain couples TRBV29-1 to TRBJ2-2; perhaps TRBD2 as D (5 bases). Trimming shortened V by 4 bases and J by 4 bases, and 10 bases separated the two germline ends. The CDR3 loop spans 13 amino acids. CDR1 is SQVTM and CDR2 is ANQGSEA in the germline V gene. The CDR3 DNA is TGCAGCGTTGGTTTCGGGATCACCGGGGAGCTGTTTTTT. It yields the protein CSVGFGITGELFF.

V gene TRBV14 combines with J gene TRBJ1-2; TRBD1 aligns across 7 bases. This CDR3 has 15 amino acids. Germline CDR1 and CDR2: SGHDN and FVKESK. Trimming at V came to 2 bases and at J to 5 bases, leaving 8 bases not matched to a gene. Here the CDR3 reads CASSQQTGVWYGYTF. In DNA form, the CDR3 reads TGTGCCAGCAGCCAACAAACAGGGGTTTGGTATGGCTACACCTTC.

CDR3 region: CASSFGPNEQFF. Written as DNA, the CDR3 is TGTGCCAGCAGTTTCGGTCCCAATGAGCAGTTCTTC. The rearrangement links TRBV6-2 or TRBV6-3 to TRBJ2-1; the D is unclear. V gave up 4 bases and J gave up 6 bases, with 7 bases separating them. Germline values: CDR1 MNHEY, CDR2 SVGEGT. The CDR3 is made up of 12 amino acids.

The chain employs TRBV7-9 and TRBJ1-6; D gene unclear. There are 13 residues in the CDR3. The V gene lost 11 bases and the J gene lost 5 bases, with 13 bases spanning the gap. Germline CDR1 is SEHNR and CDR2 is FQNEAQ (reference sequence). CDR3 in amino acids: CAVLSGDNSPLHF. The CDR3 DNA sequence: TGTGCCGTTCTTTCCGGGGATAATTCACCCCTCCACTTT.

The chain couples TRBV5-8 to TRBJ1-2; 12 nucleotides align to TRBD1. The CDR3 spans 15 residues. Per germline, CDR1 SGHTS and CDR2 YDEGEE. With V trimmed by 0 bases and J by 6 bases, 3 bases remained unmatched. The CDR3 here is CASSLEGQGANGYTF. For the CDR3, the DNA is TGTGCCAGCAGCTTGGAGGGACAGGGGGCGAATGGCTACACCTTC.